The 20 T cell receptor beta chains presented below share a single source sample, sequenced in a study of CD8 T cells in ankylosing spondylitis. TCRdb processed the 5' RACE reads anew with MiXCR; each CDR3 protein has one entry. The sample has fewer than 130,000 distinct CDR3 sequences, less than 25% seen once. The sequenced material came from synovial fluid, either unsorted or a sorted T cell fraction (not recorded which). The receptors here all came from a male donor with ankylosing spondylitis.

V and J are TRBV3-1 and TRBJ2-7; 7 bases fit TRBD2. From germline, CDR1 is LGHDT and CDR2 YNNKEL (reference sequence). The junction had 9 bases not matched to a gene; V was cut back by 1 base and J by 3 bases. The CDR3 loop spans 16 amino acids. CDR3 residues: CASSQGILASNYEQYF. CDR3 in DNA: TGTGCCAGCAGCCAAGGAATACTAGCGTCAAACTACGAGCAGTACTTC.

This clonotype was counted ten times or more. This chain uses TRBV10-2 with TRBJ1-4; tentative D call: TRBD1 (6 bases). CDR3 length equals 14 residues. Germline V gene lookup returns CDR1 WSHSY and CDR2 SAAADI. The V and J ends lost 6 bases and 8 bases respectively, with 16 bases between them. CDR3 coding DNA: TGCGCCAGCAGACTACAGGGATTTAAGGAAAAACTGTTTTTT. Translation gives CASRLQGFKEKLFF.

This chain uses TRBV4-1 with TRBJ2-3; 10 bases line up with TRBD2. The CDR3 is made up of 17 amino acids. Germline V gene sequence: CDR1 MGHRA, CDR2 YSYEKL. Trimming removed 0 bases from V and 5 bases from J; junction bases left unmatched: 8. CDR3 loop: CASSQDRASGRIDTQYF. The CDR3 DNA reads TGCGCCAGCAGCCAAGATAGGGCTAGCGGGAGAATAGATACGCAGTATTTT.

This clonotype was seen a few times. This chain joins TRBV10-3 and TRBJ2-1, with D tentatively TRBD2 (5 bases). The CDR3 runs to 12 residues. Germline assignment: CDR1 ENHRY and CDR2 SYGVKD. Deletions cut 3 bases from V and 5 bases from J, with 5 bases between. The chain's CDR3 is CAISDGNNEQFF. As DNA, the CDR3 is TGTGCCATCAGTGACGGGAACAATGAGCAGTTCTTC.

The chain employs TRBV20-1 and TRBJ1-2, with TRBD1 as a possible D gene (5 bases). Trimming stripped 0 bases from V and 3 bases from J, with 14 bases between. CDR1 DFQATT and CDR2 SNEGSKA come from the germline V gene (reference sequence). The CDR3 contains 15 residues. CDR3 nucleotide sequence: TGCAGTGCTAGAGATCCCGGCCGGGGCTACTATGGCTACACCTTC. This sequence encodes CSARDPGRGYYGYTF.

This clonotype has at least ten counts. This chain links TRBV28 with TRBJ1-5, with TRBD1 identical over 8 bases. V lost 2 bases and J lost 9; bases outside the gene matches: 6. CDR1 and CDR2 (germline): MDHEN, SYDVKM. The CDR3 consists of 14 residues. The DNA of the CDR3 is TGTGCCAGCAGTTTAGGGCAGGGGACAGGGCCCCAGCATTTT. Protein sequence: CASSLGQGTGPQHF.

The chain couples TRBV20-1 to TRBJ2-1; the match to TRBD2 covers 8 bases. V lost 5 bases and J lost 7; bases outside the gene matches: 13. CDR1 and CDR2 from the germline V gene are DFQATT and SNEGSKA (reference sequence). The CDR3 extends over 15 amino acids. Here the CDR3 DNA reads TGCAGTGCTCCCCACGATCTAGCGGGCCAGAATGAGCAGTTCTTC. Protein product: CSAPHDLAGQNEQFF.

The chain carries TRBV4-1 and TRBJ1-2, with 10 bases identical to TRBD1. The germline CDR1 and CDR2 sequences are MGHRA and YSYEKL. The junction had 16 bases not matched to a gene; V was cut back by 4 bases and J by 8 bases. The CDR3 has 17 residues. The CDR3 sequence: CASSLEGVDRGVAGYTF. The CDR3 bases are TGCGCCAGCAGCCTAGAAGGGGTGGACAGGGGGGTTGCAGGCTACACCTTC.

This clonotype has a count of ten or more. This chain uses TRBV2 with TRBJ2-3; TRBD2 is a possible D gene (7 bases). V shed 10 bases and J shed 6 bases, with 23 bases lying between them. Per germline, CDR1 SNHLY and CDR2 FYNNEI. The CDR3 runs 15 residues. The CDR3 coding sequence is TGTGCCATTACGGGGGCGGGGGCGGCTATGGATACGCAGTATTTT. Encoded protein: CAITGAGAAMDTQYF.

Only one count was recorded for this clonotype. V gene TRBV10-3 combines with J gene TRBJ1-6; no clear D gene. Germline CDR1 reads ENHRY; CDR2 reads SYGVKD. With 9 bases removed from V and 0 bases from J, the gap between germline ends came to 21 bases. CDR3 length: 18 residues. The CDR3 reads CAISAFSTRSSYNSPLHF. DNA for the CDR3: TGTGCCATTTCGGCTTTTTCGACGAGGAGCTCCTATAATTCACCCCTCCACTTT.

A few counts support this clonotype. The chain recombines TRBV6-5 with TRBJ2-3; 15 nucleotides line up with TRBD2. The germline gives CDR1 MNHEY, CDR2 SVGAGI. With V trimmed by 2 bases and J by 5 bases, 5 bases remained unmatched. The CDR3 sequence is 17 residues long. Written as DNA, the CDR3 is TGTGCCAGCAGTTACAAGGGACTAGCGGGAGGCCGAGATACGCAGTATTTT. Translated: CASSYKGLAGGRDTQYF.

The V call is TRBV27, the J call TRBJ2-3; maybe TRBD1 (6 bases). V was shortened by 6 bases and J by 4 bases, with 14 bases between the two germline ends. CDR1 MNHEY and CDR2 SMNVEV come from the germline V gene (reference sequence). The CDR3 covers 14 residues. The CDR3 coding sequence is TGTGCCAGCAGCAGGAAATGGGGGCCAGATACGCAGTATTTT. Protein product: CASSRKWGPDTQYF.

Of note for this clonotype: At one end the junction does not follow the germline gene, possibly because of a read error. The gene calls are TRBV20-1 and TRBJ1-1; possibly TRBD1 for D (5 bases). Looked up from germline, CDR1 is DFQATT and CDR2 is SNEGSKA (reference sequence). There are 13 residues in the CDR3. The CDR3: CSAPPSGTAEAVF. CDR3 coding DNA: TGCAGTGCTCCACCGTCAGGGACCGCTGAAGCGGTCTTT.

The V gene is TRBV11-2, the J gene TRBJ2-7; maybe TRBD2 (6 bases). Germline CDR1 reads SGHAT; CDR2 reads FQNNGV. The CDR3 covers 13 residues. The V end was cut by 3 bases, the J end by 4 bases, with 10 bases between. The CDR3 sequence: CASSLRAGYEQYF. For the CDR3, the DNA is TGTGCCAGCAGCTTGCGGGCGGGGTACGAGCAGTACTTC.

CDR3 sequence: CATRDFNTGELFF. The CDR3 nucleotides are TGTGCCACCCGGGACTTCAACACCGGGGAGCTGTTTTTT. This chain uses TRBV24-1 with TRBJ2-2; a weak D match, TRBD2 (6 bases). CDR1 is KGHDR, CDR2 SFDVKD, per germline. Trimming removed 9 bases from V and 2 bases from J, with 9 bases in between. CDR3 length: 13 amino acids.

The CDR3 nucleotides are TGTGCCTGTTCCCGAAACGGCCATGAAGCTTTCTTT. It translates to CACSRNGHEAFF. The chain couples TRBV30 to TRBJ1-1; D not resolved. Trimming took off 6 bases at V and 7 bases at J, with 15 bases between the two ends. CDR3 size: 12 residues. The germline V gene encodes CDR1 GTSNPN and CDR2 SVGIG (reference sequence).

The genes are TRBV4-1 and TRBJ1-6, with D possibly matching TRBD1 (6 bases). Germline CDR1 and CDR2: MGHRA and YSYEKL. The V end was cut by 5 bases, the J end by 7 bases, with 9 bases between. The CDR3 contains 13 residues. CDR3 DNA sequence: TGCGCCAGCAGCGAGGACAGAAATTCACCCCTCCACTTT. It codes for CASSEDRNSPLHF.

This clonotype turned up a few times. This sequence joins TRBV7-2 and TRBJ1-2; D call uncertain. Germline CDR1 and CDR2: SGHTA and FQGNSA. The CDR3 contains 13 residues. Trimming shortened V by 8 bases and J by 0 bases, and 10 bases separated the two germline ends. The CDR3 DNA follows: TGTGCCAGCTCGGCAGGAGCTAACTATGGCTACACCTTC. This sequence encodes CASSAGANYGYTF.

In this sample, this clonotype turned up many times. The chain is built from TRBV4-1 and TRBJ2-3; 7 nucleotides align to TRBD1. The V and J ends lost 0 bases and 5 bases, in that order; junction bases with no gene match: 8. The CDR3 is made up of 16 amino acids. In germline, CDR1 is MGHRA, CDR2 YSYEKL. The CDR3 DNA sequence: TGCGCCAGCAGCCAAGAGGACGGACAGGCGGTAGATACGCAGTATTTT. Its translation: CASSQEDGQAVDTQYF.

This clonotype was detected a few times. The gene calls are TRBV5-1 and TRBJ2-3, with 8 bases that match TRBD1. V was pared by 4 bases and J by 2 bases, with 3 bases of the junction left unmatched. The CDR3 extends over 14 amino acids. The germline CDR1 and CDR2 sequences are SGHRS and YFSETQ. The CDR3 DNA is TGCGCCAGCAGCCCGACAGGGGACACAGATACGCAGTATTTT. Translation: CASSPTGDTDTQYF.